This TCR beta chain comes out of a study of early T cells in non-severe SARS-CoV-2 infection. Individual cDNA molecules were tagged with unique molecular identifiers. One entry per CDR3 protein, called by TCRdb with MiXCR from the 5' RACE reads. The sample lists some 19,000 distinct CDR3 sequences, about 4% occurring once. Study-level points and caveats: Anti-spike CD8 specificities were favored by VDJdb matching, whose results missed private and CD4 specificities.

The CDR3 runs to 12 residues. Between the trimmed V and J ends, which lost 3 bases and 6 bases, there was a span of 8 bases. This clonotype was seen ten or more times. Its antigen is unknown. Sequencing input: whole blood. This chain joins TRBV12-3 or TRBV12-4 and TRBJ1-1; D remains unclear. The clonotype originates from an adult who was a healthcare worker with PCR-confirmed SARS-CoV-2 infection or an uninfected control (not recorded which). CDR3 nucleotides: TGTGCCAGCAGTTTCGTTAGTTCTGAAGCTTTCTTT. Translating gives CASSFVSSEAFF.